The clone carrying this TCR beta chain was detected only a few times. What it recognizes is unknown. This entry belongs to a study of T cells after yellow fever vaccination. With 6 bases removed from V and 4 bases from J, the gap between germline ends came to 12 bases. CDR1 and CDR2 from the germline V gene are MNHEY and SVGAGI. This CDR3 contains 13 residues. From the 5' RACE reads, TCRdb called clonotypes with MiXCR, one entry per CDR3 protein. The table shows some 350,000 distinct CDR3 sequences, with almost 4% occurring only once. Study-level results: The bulk population could contribute abundant contaminating clonotypes to FACS-sorted repertoires. Though weaker, the secondary response peaked faster, on day 5 versus 15.

The receptor was isolated from a young man who received the YFV17D yellow fever vaccine. The chain joins TRBV6-5 to TRBJ2-5; possible D gene TRBD2, 5 bases. This specimen was PBMCs, taken 5 days after the yellow fever booster vaccination. The CDR3 loop is CASSRGLAETQYF. In DNA, the CDR3 is TGTGCCAGCAGCCGCGGCCTAGCAGAGACCCAGTACTTC.